This TCR beta chain was sequenced during a study of blood T cell repertoires in COVID-19. Study-wide background: From T cells, B-cell-depleted T cells, or PBMCs came the material, which was cDNA or gDNA.

The V and J ends lost 0 bases and 2 bases respectively, with 10 bases between them. The CDR3 is 15 residues long. Germline-derived CDR1 and CDR2 are KGHSY and FQNENV. Study processing details: Nucleated cell counts were estimated from reference gene primer amplification. Libraries were prepared by immunoSEQ multiplex PCR; TCRdb keeps only in-frame clonotypes and omits some of them. That table supplies the V and J calls and clone size; D and trimming were determined from the DNA. The table records a few hundred thousand clones, about 90% of them present only once. In this sample, this clone turned up once.

The rearrangement uses TRBV16 and TRBJ1-1; no reliable D call. This receptor was taken from a woman aged 30 to 39 who had recovered from COVID-19. Source material: PBMCs or T cells enriched from blood (not recorded which). CDR3 region: CASSQSAPPNTEAFF. CDR3 nucleotides: TGTGCCAGCAGCCAATCGGCCCCACCAAACACTGAAGCTTTCTTT.